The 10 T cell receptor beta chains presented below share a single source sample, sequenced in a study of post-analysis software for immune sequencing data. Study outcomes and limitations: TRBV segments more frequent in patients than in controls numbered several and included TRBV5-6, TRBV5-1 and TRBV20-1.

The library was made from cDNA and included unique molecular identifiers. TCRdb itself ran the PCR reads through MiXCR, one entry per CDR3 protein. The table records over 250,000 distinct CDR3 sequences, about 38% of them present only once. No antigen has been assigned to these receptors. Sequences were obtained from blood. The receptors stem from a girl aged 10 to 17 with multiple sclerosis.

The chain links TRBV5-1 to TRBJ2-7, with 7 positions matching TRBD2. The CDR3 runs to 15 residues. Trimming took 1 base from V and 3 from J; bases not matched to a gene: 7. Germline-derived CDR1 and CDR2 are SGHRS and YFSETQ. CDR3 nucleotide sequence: TGCGCCAGCAGCTTGAATGCGGGAGTCGGCTACGAGCAGTACTTC. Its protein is CASSLNAGVGYEQYF.

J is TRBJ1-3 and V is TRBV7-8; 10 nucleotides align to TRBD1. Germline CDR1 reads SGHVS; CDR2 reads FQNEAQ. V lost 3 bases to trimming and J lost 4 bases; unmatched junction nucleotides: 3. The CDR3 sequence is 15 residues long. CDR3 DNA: TGTGCCAGCAGCTTCGGGACAGGGGTCGGAAACACCATATATTTT. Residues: CASSFGTGVGNTIYF.

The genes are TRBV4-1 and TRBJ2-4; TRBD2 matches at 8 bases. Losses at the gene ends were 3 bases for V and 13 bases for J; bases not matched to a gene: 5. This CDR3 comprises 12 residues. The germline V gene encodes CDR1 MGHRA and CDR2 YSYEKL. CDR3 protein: CASSQGSGGQYF. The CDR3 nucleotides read TGCGCCAGCAGCCAGGGTTCGGGGGGGCAGTACTTC.

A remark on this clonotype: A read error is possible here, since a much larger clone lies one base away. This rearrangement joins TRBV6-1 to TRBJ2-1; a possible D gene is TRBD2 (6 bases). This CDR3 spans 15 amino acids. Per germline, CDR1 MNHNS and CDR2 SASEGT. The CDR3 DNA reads TGTGCCAGCAGTGAATCCACTACTAGCCTCAATGGGCAGTTCTTC. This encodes CASSESTTSLNGQFF.

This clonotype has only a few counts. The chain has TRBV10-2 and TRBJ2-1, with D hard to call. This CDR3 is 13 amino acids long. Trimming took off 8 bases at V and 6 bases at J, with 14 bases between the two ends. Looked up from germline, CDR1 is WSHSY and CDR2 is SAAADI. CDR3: CASLFLSSNEQFF. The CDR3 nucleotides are TGCGCCAGCCTCTTCCTTTCCAGCAATGAGCAGTTCTTC.

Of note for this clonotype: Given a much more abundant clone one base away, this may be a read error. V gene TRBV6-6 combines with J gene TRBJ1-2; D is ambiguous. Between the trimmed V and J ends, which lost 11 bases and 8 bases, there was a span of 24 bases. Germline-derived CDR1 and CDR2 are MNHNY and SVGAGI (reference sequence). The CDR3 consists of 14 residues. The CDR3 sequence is CAGINGPFGEGYTF. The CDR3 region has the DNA TGTGCCGGCATCAACGGGCCCTTCGGAGAAGGCTACACCTTC.

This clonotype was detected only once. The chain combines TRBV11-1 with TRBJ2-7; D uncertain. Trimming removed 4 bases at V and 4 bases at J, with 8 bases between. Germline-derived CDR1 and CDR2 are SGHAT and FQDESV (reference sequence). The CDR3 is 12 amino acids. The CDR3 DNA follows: TGTGCCAGCAGCTCCCTAGGTTACGAGCAGTACTTC. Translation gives CASSSLGYEQYF.

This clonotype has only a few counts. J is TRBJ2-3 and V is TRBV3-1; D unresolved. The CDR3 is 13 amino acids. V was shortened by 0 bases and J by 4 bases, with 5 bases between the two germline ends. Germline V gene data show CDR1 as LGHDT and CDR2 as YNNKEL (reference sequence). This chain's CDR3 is CASSQDPPDTQYF. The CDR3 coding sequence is TGTGCCAGCAGCCAAGATCCCCCAGATACGCAGTATTTT.

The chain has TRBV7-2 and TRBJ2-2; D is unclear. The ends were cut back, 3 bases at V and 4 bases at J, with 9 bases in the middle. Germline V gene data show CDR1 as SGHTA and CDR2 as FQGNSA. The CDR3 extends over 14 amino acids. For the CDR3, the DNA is TGTGCCAGCAGCTTGACCACGGGCACCGGGGAGCTGTTTTTT. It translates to CASSLTTGTGELFF.

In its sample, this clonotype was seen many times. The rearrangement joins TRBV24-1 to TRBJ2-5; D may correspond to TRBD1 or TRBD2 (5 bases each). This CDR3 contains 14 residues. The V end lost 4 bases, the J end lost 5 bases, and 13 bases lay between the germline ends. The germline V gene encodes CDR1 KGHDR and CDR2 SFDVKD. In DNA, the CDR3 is TGTGCCACCAGTGACACACGGGGCGGGGAGACCCAGTACTTC. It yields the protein CATSDTRGGETQYF.